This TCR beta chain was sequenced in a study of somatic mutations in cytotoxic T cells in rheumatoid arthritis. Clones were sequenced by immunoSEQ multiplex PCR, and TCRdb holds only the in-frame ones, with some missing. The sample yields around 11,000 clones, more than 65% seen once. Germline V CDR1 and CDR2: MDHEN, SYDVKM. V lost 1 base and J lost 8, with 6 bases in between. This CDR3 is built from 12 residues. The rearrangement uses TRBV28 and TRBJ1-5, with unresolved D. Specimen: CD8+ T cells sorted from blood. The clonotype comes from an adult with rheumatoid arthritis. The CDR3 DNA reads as TGTGCCAGCAGTTTATCGGGAGAGCCCCAGCATTTT. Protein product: CASSLSGEPQHF.